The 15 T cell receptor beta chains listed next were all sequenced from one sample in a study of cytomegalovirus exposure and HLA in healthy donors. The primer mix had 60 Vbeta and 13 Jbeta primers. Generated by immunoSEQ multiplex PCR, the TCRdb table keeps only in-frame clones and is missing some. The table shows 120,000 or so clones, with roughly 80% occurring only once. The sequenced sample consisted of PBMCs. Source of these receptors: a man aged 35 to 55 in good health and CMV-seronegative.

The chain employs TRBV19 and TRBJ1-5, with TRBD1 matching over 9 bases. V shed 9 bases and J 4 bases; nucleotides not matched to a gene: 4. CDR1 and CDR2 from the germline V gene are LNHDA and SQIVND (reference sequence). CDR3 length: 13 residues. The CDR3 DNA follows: TGTGCCAGCAGAGGACAGGGGAATCAGCCCCAGCATTTT. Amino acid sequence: CASRGQGNQPQHF. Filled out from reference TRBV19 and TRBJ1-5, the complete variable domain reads DGGITQSPKYLFRKEGQNVTLSCEQNLNHDAMYWYRQDPGQGLRLIYYSQIVNDFQKGDIAEGYSVSREKKESFPLTVTSAQKNPTAFYLCASRGQGNQPQHFGDGTRLSIL.

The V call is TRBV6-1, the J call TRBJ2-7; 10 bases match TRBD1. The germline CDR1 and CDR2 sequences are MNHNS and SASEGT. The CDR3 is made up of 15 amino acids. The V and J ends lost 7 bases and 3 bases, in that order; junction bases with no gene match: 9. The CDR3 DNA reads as TGTGCCAGCATCTACGGGACAGGGGAAGGCTACGAGCAGTACTTC. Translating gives CASIYGTGEGYEQYF.

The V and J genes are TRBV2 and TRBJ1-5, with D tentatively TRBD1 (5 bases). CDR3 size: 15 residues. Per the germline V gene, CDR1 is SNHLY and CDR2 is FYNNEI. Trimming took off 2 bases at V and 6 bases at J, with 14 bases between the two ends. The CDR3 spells CASSEFQGSGQPQHF. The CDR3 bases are TGTGCCAGCAGTGAATTCCAGGGAAGTGGTCAGCCCCAGCATTTT.

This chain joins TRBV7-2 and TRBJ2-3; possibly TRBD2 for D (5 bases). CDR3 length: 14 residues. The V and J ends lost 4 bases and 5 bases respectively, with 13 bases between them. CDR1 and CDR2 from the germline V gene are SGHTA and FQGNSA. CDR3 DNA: TGTGCCAGCAGCTACCCTGAGGGCGTAGATACGCAGTATTTT. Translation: CASSYPEGVDTQYF.

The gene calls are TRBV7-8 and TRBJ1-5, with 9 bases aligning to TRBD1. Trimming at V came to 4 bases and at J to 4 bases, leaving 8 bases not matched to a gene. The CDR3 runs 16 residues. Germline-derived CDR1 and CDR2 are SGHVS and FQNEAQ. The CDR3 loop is CASSSDGTGWNQPQHF. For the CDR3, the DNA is TGTGCCAGCAGCTCCGATGGGACAGGGTGGAATCAGCCCCAGCATTTT.

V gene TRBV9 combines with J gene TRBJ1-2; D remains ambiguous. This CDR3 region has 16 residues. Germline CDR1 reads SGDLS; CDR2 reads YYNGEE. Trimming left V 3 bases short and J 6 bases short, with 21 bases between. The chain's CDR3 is CASSATPGPYRHGYTF. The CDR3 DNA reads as TGTGCCAGCAGCGCAACGCCAGGCCCCTATAGGCATGGCTACACCTTC.

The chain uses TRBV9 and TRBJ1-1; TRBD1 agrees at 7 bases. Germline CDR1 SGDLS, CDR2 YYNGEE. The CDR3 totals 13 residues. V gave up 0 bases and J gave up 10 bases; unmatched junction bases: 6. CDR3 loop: CASSVGQGTVAFF. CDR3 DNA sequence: TGTGCCAGCAGCGTAGGACAGGGAACAGTAGCTTTCTTT.

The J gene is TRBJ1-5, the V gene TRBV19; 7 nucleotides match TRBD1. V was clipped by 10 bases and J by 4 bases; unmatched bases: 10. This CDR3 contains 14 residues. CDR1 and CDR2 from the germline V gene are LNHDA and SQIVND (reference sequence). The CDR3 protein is CATSGGRQNQPQHF. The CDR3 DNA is TGTGCCACCTCAGGGGGGCGTCAGAATCAGCCCCAGCATTTT.

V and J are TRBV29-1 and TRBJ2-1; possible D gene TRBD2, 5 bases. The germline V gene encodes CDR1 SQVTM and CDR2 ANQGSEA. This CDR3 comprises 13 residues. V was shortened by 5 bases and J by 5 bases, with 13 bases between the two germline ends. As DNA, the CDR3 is TGCAGCGTTTCGGGCGGGCCCCACAATGAGCAGTTCTTC. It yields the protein CSVSGGPHNEQFF.

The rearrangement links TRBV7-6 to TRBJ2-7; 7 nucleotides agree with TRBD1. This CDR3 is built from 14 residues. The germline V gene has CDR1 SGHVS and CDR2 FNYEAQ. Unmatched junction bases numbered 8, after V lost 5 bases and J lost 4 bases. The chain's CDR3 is CASSPRQGRYEQYF. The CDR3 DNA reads TGTGCCAGCAGCCCCCGACAGGGCCGGTACGAGCAGTACTTC.

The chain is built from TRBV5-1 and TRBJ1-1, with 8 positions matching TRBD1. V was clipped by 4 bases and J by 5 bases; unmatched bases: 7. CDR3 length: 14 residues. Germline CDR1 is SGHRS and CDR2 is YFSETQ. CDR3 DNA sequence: TGCGCCAGCAGCCCTGACAGGGGTGGGACTGAAGCTTTCTTT. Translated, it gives CASSPDRGGTEAFF.

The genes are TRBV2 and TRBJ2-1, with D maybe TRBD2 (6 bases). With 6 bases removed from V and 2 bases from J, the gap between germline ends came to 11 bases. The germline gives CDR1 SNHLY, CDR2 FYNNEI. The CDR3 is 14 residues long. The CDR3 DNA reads TGTGCCAGCAGGCGGGAACAGGCCTACAATGAGCAGTTCTTC. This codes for CASRREQAYNEQFF.

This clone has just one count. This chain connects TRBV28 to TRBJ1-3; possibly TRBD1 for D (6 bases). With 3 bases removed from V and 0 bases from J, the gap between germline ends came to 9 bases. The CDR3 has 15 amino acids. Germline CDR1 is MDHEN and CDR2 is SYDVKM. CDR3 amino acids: CASSLGAASGNTIYF. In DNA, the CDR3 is TGTGCCAGCAGTTTGGGGGCCGCCTCTGGAAACACCATATATTTT. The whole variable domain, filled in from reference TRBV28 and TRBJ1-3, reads DVKVTQSSRYLVKRTGEKVFLECVQDMDHENMFWYRQDPGLGLRLIYFSYDVKMKEKGDIPEGYSVSREKKERFSLILESASTNQTSMYLCASSLGAASGNTIYFGEGSWLTVV.

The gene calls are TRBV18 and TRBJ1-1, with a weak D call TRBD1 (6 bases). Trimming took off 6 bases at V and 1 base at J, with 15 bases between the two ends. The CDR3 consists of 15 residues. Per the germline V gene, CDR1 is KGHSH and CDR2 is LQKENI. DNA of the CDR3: TGTGCCAGCTCGGGGGCGGACACGGGGAACACTGAAGCTTTCTTT. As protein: CASSGADTGNTEAFF. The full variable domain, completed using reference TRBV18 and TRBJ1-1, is NAGVMQNPRHLVRRRGQEARLRCSPMKGHSHVYWYRQLPEEGLKFMVYLQKENIIDESGMPKERFSAEFPKEGPSILRIQQVVRGDSAAYFCASSGADTGNTEAFFGQGTRLTVV.

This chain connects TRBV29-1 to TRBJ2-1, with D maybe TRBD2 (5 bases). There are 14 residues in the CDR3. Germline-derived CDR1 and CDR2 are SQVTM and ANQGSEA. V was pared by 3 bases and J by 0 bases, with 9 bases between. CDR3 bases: TGCAGCGTTGACGCGGGCCACTCCTACAATGAGCAGTTCTTC. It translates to CSVDAGHSYNEQFF.